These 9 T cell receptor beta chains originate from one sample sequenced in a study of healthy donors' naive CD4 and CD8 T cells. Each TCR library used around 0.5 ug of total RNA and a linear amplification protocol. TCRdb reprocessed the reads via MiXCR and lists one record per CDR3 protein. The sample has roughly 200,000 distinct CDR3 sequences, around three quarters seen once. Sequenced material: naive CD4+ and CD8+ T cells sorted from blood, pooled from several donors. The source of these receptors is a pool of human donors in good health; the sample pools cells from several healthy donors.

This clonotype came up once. CDR3 residues: CASSPGLTAISNTEAFF. CDR3 coding DNA: TGTGCCAGCTCACCAGGGCTAACAGCTATCTCGAACACTGAAGCTTTCTTT. The chain has TRBV18 and TRBJ1-1, with D unclear. V was cut by 2 bases and J by 1 base, with 17 bases left in between. Germline lookup yields CDR1 KGHSH and CDR2 LQKENI. The CDR3 sequence is 17 residues long.

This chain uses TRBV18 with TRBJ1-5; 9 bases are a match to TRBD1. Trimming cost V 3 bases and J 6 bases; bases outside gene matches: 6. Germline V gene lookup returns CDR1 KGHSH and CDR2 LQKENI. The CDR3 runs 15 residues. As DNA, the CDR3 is TGTGCCAGCTCACCGCCGGGACAGGGAGGTCAGCCCCAGCATTTT. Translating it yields CASSPPGQGGQPQHF.

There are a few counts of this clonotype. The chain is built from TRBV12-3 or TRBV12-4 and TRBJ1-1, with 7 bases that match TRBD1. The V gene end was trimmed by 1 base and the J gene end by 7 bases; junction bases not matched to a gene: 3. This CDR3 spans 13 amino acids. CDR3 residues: CASSLDRDSEAFF. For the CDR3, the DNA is TGTGCCAGCAGTTTAGATCGGGACAGTGAAGCTTTCTTT.

CDR3 sequence reads: CSAPGSYGYTF. The CDR3 DNA follows: TGCAGCGCCCCAGGGAGCTATGGCTACACCTTC. This chain links TRBV29-1 with TRBJ1-2, with D possibly TRBD1 on 5 matching bases. Trimming shortened V by 7 bases and J by 4 bases, and 10 bases separated the two germline ends. The length of the CDR3 is 11 residues. Germline assignment: CDR1 SQVTM and CDR2 ANQGSEA.

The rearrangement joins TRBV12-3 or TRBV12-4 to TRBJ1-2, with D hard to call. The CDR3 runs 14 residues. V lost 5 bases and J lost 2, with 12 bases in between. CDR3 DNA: TGTGCCAGCAGTCCGTCTGGCGGGAACTATGGCTACACCTTC. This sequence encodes CASSPSGGNYGYTF.

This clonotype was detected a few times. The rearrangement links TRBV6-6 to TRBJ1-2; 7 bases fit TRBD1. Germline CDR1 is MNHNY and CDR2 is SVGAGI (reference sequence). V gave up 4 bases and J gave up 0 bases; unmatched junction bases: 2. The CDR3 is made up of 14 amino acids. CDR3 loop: CASSSTGANYGYTF. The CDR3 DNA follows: TGTGCCAGCAGTTCTACAGGGGCTAACTATGGCTACACCTTC.

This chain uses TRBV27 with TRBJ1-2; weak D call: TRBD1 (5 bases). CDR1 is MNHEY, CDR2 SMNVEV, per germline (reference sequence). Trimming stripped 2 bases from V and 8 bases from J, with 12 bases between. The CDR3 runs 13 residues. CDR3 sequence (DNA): TGTGCCAGCAGTTTACGGGGCAGCCGAGGCTACACCTTC. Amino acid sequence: CASSLRGSRGYTF.

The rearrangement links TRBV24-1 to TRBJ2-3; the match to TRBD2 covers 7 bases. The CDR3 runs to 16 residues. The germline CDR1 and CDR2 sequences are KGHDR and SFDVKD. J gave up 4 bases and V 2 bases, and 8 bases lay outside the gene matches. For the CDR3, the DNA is TGTGCCACCAGTGATTCCGGACTAGTTGTTCCAGATACGCAGTATTTT. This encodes CATSDSGLVVPDTQYF.

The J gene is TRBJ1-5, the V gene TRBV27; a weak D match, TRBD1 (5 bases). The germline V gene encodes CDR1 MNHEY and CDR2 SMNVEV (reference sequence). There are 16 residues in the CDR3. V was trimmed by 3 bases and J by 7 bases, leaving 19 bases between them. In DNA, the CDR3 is TGTGCCAGCAGTTTGGGTGCTTGGGCAGGGCTACAGCCCCAGCATTTT. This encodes CASSLGAWAGLQPQHF.